The rows below give T cell receptor beta chains drawn from one sample of a study of spatial heterogeneity in lung cancer. TCRdb fed the 5' RACE reads into MiXCR, producing one record per CDR3 protein. This sample has more than 35,000 distinct CDR3 sequences; roughly 4.9% occur once, and the top ten carry just over 25%. Material: PBMCs, obtained at surgery. These receptors all stem from a female donor with early-stage non-small cell lung cancer. CDR3s include the opening cysteine and the closing phenylalanine or tryptophan. D genes are given only for firm matches. Size is omitted from some rows. Given values are once, few, many or a class for expanded clones.

D: NA
J: TRBJ1-1
V: TRBV12-3/TRBV12-4
size: many
CDR3: CASSFTVLNTEAFF
DNA: TGTGCCAGCAGTTTCACGGTATTGAACACTGAAGCTTTCTTT

D: TRBD1
J: TRBJ2-1
V: TRBV15
size: many
CDR3: CATSRRGQGATTGQFF
DNA: TGTGCCACCAGCAGACGCGGACAGGGGGCGACGACTGGGCAGTTCTTC

D: NA
J: TRBJ1-1
V: TRBV5-1
size: NA
CDR3: CASSPRSPRNTEAFF
DNA: TGCGCCAGCAGCCCCCGAAGTCCCAGAAACACTGAAGCTTTCTTT

D: NA
J: TRBJ2-5
V: TRBV11-3
size: NA
CDR3: CASSLTVQETQYF
DNA: TGTGCCAGCAGCCTAACGGTGCAAGAGACCCAGTACTTC

D: NA
J: TRBJ2-5
V: TRBV13
size: many
CDR3: CASSLGRLNGRETQYF
DNA: TGTGCCAGCAGCTTGGGAAGGCTTAACGGACGAGAGACCCAGTACTTC

D: TRBD1
J: TRBJ2-7
V: TRBV20-1
size: many
CDR3: CSAPGQGAYEQYF
DNA: TGCAGTGCCCCTGGACAGGGTGCCTACGAGCAGTACTTC

D: NA
J: TRBJ2-1
V: TRBV2
size: many
CDR3: CASSAAGGEQFF
DNA: TGTGCCAGCAGTGCGGCTGGGGGGGAGCAGTTCTTC

D: TRBD2
J: TRBJ2-5
V: TRBV18
size: few
CDR3: CASSPRTSGGPPRQGTQYF
DNA: TGTGCCAGCTCACCGAGGACTAGCGGGGGGCCACCTCGCCAAGGGACCCAGTACTTC

D: TRBD2
J: TRBJ2-1
V: TRBV6-2/TRBV6-3
size: few
CDR3: CASRASGGLSYNEQFF
DNA: TGTGCCAGCAGGGCTAGCGGGGGGTTGTCCTACAATGAGCAGTTCTTC

D: TRBD2
J: TRBJ2-1
V: TRBV5-1
size: many
CDR3: CASSLLLAGANNEQFF
DNA: TGCGCCAGCAGCTTGTTACTAGCGGGGGCTAACAATGAGCAGTTCTTC

D: NA
J: TRBJ2-1
V: TRBV5-1
size: NA
CDR3: CASSLAVDEQFF
DNA: TGCGCCAGCAGCTTGGCGGTCGATGAGCAGTTCTTC

D: NA
J: TRBJ1-4
V: TRBV20-1
size: NA
CDR3: CSAPLRGATNEKLFF
DNA: TGCAGTGCTCCCCTACGGGGAGCAACTAATGAAAAACTGTTTTTT

D: NA
J: TRBJ1-2
V: TRBV19
size: many
CDR3: CASSFRQEPNYGYTF
DNA: TGTGCCAGTAGTTTCCGACAGGAACCTAACTATGGCTACACCTTC

D: NA
J: TRBJ1-6
V: TRBV27
size: few
CDR3: CASSLVAVGSYNSPLHF
DNA: TGTGCCAGCAGTTTAGTCGCGGTTGGCTCCTATAATTCACCCCTCCACTTT

D: NA
J: TRBJ2-5
V: TRBV10-3
size: many
CDR3: CAISESKVYSTDRETQYF
DNA: TGTGCCATCAGTGAGTCGAAGGTTTACAGTACTGACCGGGAGACCCAGTACTTC

D: NA
J: TRBJ1-5
V: TRBV3-1
size: many
CDR3: CASSQDLGNQPQHF
DNA: TGTGCCAGCAGCCAGGATTTGGGCAATCAGCCCCAGCATTTT

D: TRBD2
J: TRBJ2-5
V: TRBV20-1
size: few
CDR3: CSAPKTSGGFPETQYF
DNA: TGCAGTGCCCCGAAAACTAGCGGGGGGTTTCCGGAGACCCAGTACTTC

D: NA
J: TRBJ2-7
V: TRBV7-2
size: many
CDR3: CASSPDGPTQREQYF
DNA: TGTGCCAGCAGCCCAGACGGACCCACGCAAAGGGAGCAGTACTTC

D: TRBD1
J: TRBJ2-5
V: TRBV5-1
size: many
CDR3: CASRYGTAQETQYF
DNA: TGCGCCAGCAGGTATGGGACAGCTCAAGAGACCCAGTACTTC

D: NA
J: TRBJ1-1
V: TRBV12-3/TRBV12-4
size: many
CDR3: CASRGHPTEAFF
DNA: TGTGCCAGCAGGGGACACCCCACTGAAGCTTTCTTT

D: NA
J: TRBJ1-1
V: TRBV11-2
size: many
CDR3: CASSLWDGPRGTEAFF
DNA: TGTGCCAGCAGCTTATGGGACGGACCTAGAGGCACTGAAGCTTTCTTT

D: NA
J: TRBJ1-6
V: TRBV9
size: few
CDR3: CASSVGGYNSPLHF
DNA: TGTGCCAGCAGCGTAGGGGGCTATAATTCACCCCTCCACTTT

D: TRBD1
J: TRBJ1-5
V: TRBV18
size: NA
CDR3: CASSPGTGGNQPQHF
DNA: TGTGCCAGCTCACCTGGGACAGGGGGGAATCAGCCCCAGCATTTT

D: NA
J: TRBJ1-4
V: TRBV12-3/TRBV12-4
size: many
CDR3: CASSFAPGGGPNEKLFF
DNA: TGTGCCAGCAGTTTTGCCCCGGGGGGGGGCCCTAATGAAAAACTGTTTTTT

D: TRBD1
J: TRBJ1-5
V: TRBV15
size: NA
CDR3: CATSRAGQGSQPQHF
DNA: TGTGCCACCAGCAGAGCGGGACAGGGGAGCCAGCCCCAGCATTTT

D: NA
J: TRBJ2-6
V: TRBV9
size: many
CDR3: CASSVGGGGAVFAGANVLTF
DNA: TGTGCCAGCAGCGTAGGAGGAGGGGGCGCCGTATTTGCTGGGGCCAACGTCCTGACTTTC

D: NA
J: TRBJ1-4
V: TRBV3-1
size: many
CDR3: CASSQAEAQLFF
DNA: TGTGCCAGCAGCCAAGCAGAGGCACAACTGTTTTTT

D: NA
J: TRBJ1-2
V: TRBV30
size: few
CDR3: CAWSFAGEKGYTF
DNA: TGTGCCTGGAGTTTTGCAGGGGAAAAAGGCTACACCTTC

D: NA
J: TRBJ2-5
V: TRBV5-4
size: many
CDR3: CASSGGPSREETQYF
DNA: TGTGCCAGCAGCGGGGGTCCTAGTCGGGAGGAGACCCAGTACTTC

D: NA
J: TRBJ1-4
V: TRBV20-1
size: many
CDR3: CSASGRGGEKLFF
DNA: TGCAGTGCTAGTGGCAGGGGTGGCGAAAAACTGTTTTTT

D: TRBD2
J: TRBJ2-5
V: TRBV2
size: few
CDR3: CASETSGETQYF
DNA: TGTGCCAGTGAGACTAGCGGTGAGACCCAGTACTTC

D: NA
J: TRBJ1-1
V: TRBV12-3/TRBV12-4
size: many
CDR3: CASSLVGNTEAFF
DNA: TGTGCCAGCAGCCTGGTTGGTAACACTGAAGCTTTCTTT

D: NA
J: TRBJ1-4
V: TRBV5-1
size: many
CDR3: CASSIFGTLATNEKLFF
DNA: TGCGCCAGCAGCATCTTCGGGACGCTTGCAACTAATGAAAAACTGTTTTTT

D: NA
J: TRBJ1-5
V: TRBV3-1
size: many
CDR3: CASSQDGQGYQPQHF
DNA: TGTGCCAGCAGCCAAGATGGGCAGGGTTATCAGCCCCAGCATTTT

D: TRBD2
J: TRBJ2-3
V: TRBV29-1
size: many
CDR3: CSVVRTSGASNTQYF
DNA: TGCAGCGTTGTGCGGACTAGCGGGGCGTCAAATACGCAGTATTTT

D: TRBD1
J: TRBJ2-1
V: TRBV4-3
size: NA
CDR3: CASSQASGTGGNEQFF
DNA: TGCGCCAGCAGCCAAGCTTCCGGGACAGGGGGAAATGAGCAGTTCTTC

D: NA
J: TRBJ2-5
V: TRBV3-1
size: many
CDR3: CASSHRTGRSGGTQYF
DNA: TGTGCCAGCAGTCACCGTACAGGGAGGAGCGGAGGGACCCAGTACTTC

D: NA
J: TRBJ1-3
V: TRBV5-4
size: few
CDR3: CASSLAPSSGNTIYF
DNA: TGTGCCAGCAGCTTGGCCCCCAGCTCTGGAAACACCATATATTTT

D: NA
J: TRBJ1-5
V: TRBV7-2
size: NA
CDR3: CASSLLSVNSNQPQHF
DNA: TGTGCCAGCAGCTTATTATCGGTAAATAGCAATCAGCCCCAGCATTTT

D: NA
J: TRBJ2-1
V: TRBV7-3
size: few
CDR3: CASSLDGNNEQFF
DNA: TGTGCCAGCAGCTTAGACGGTAACAATGAGCAGTTCTTC

D: NA
J: TRBJ2-7
V: TRBV29-1
size: many
CDR3: CSCTPRGGYEQYF
DNA: TGCAGTTGTACCCCCCGGGGCGGCTACGAGCAGTACTTC

D: NA
J: TRBJ2-3
V: TRBV19
size: NA
CDR3: CASSNGGSTDTQYF
DNA: TGTGCCAGTAGTAATGGGGGTAGCACAGATACGCAGTATTTT

D: TRBD1
J: TRBJ2-2
V: TRBV20-1
size: many
CDR3: CSARETGGDTGELFF
DNA: TGCAGTGCTAGAGAGACAGGGGGAGACACCGGGGAGCTGTTTTTT

D: TRBD1
J: TRBJ1-1
V: TRBV6-2/TRBV6-3
size: many
CDR3: CASSYGLIRTGPLENTEAFF
DNA: TGTGCCAGCAGTTACGGTTTAATACGGACAGGGCCTTTGGAGAACACTGAAGCTTTCTTT

D: NA
J: TRBJ2-6
V: TRBV30
size: many
CDR3: CAWSWSSSGANVLTF
DNA: TGTGCCTGGAGTTGGTCTAGCTCTGGGGCCAACGTCCTGACTTTC

D: NA
J: TRBJ1-2
V: TRBV20-1
size: many
CDR3: CSARPTGMDGYTF
DNA: TGCAGTGCCCGTCCCACAGGGATGGATGGCTACACCTTC

D: TRBD1
J: TRBJ2-7
V: TRBV12-3/TRBV12-4
size: few
CDR3: CASSRDRVPYEQYF
DNA: TGTGCCAGCAGTCGGGACAGGGTCCCATACGAGCAGTACTTC

D: TRBD1
J: TRBJ2-2
V: TRBV5-1
size: many
CDR3: CASRRDRVDTGELFF
DNA: TGCGCCAGCAGACGGGACAGGGTCGACACCGGGGAGCTGTTTTTT

D: NA
J: TRBJ1-6
V: TRBV7-3
size: NA
CDR3: CASSHTRRTPLHF
DNA: TGTGCCAGCTCTCACACCCGAAGGACACCCCTCCACTTT

D: TRBD2
J: TRBJ2-2
V: TRBV6-2/TRBV6-3
size: NA
CDR3: CASSRRIAGGDGGELFF
DNA: TGTGCCAGCAGTCGCCGAATAGCGGGGGGTGACGGCGGGGAGCTGTTTTTT

D: NA
J: TRBJ2-3
V: TRBV7-2
size: NA
CDR3: CASSLDRRGLSTDTQYF
DNA: TGTGCCAGCAGCTTAGATCGGCGGGGCCTTAGCACAGATACGCAGTATTTT

D: TRBD2
J: TRBJ2-5
V: TRBV4-1
size: NA
CDR3: CASSQETTGGTSGGVQETQYF
DNA: TGCGCCAGCAGCCAGGAAACAACCGGAGGGACTAGCGGGGGAGTACAAGAGACCCAGTACTTC

D: NA
J: TRBJ2-5
V: TRBV7-6
size: many
CDR3: CASSLIGQKETQYF
DNA: TGTGCCAGCAGCTTAATTGGGCAGAAAGAGACCCAGTACTTC

D: TRBD1
J: TRBJ2-7
V: TRBV28
size: many
CDR3: CASGLGQGFYEQYF
DNA: TGTGCCAGCGGCCTCGGACAGGGGTTCTACGAGCAGTACTTC